Shown below are 19 T cell receptor beta chains from a single sample sequenced in a study of blood T cell repertoires in COVID-19 (dated by TCRdb to the early 2020s). The library came from the immunoSEQ multiplex PCR assay. In its TCRdb copy, this immuneACCESS table keeps in-frame sequences only and misses some clones. Where compared with another copy, unresolved V genes explain less than half of these, and the others have no known cause. The sample table shows about 110,000 clones, and about 85% are seen once. The top ten constitute 3.4% of the sample. Sequenced material: peripheral blood. The receptors were sampled from a man aged 40-49 years with acute or convalescent COVID-19.

This clone has a handful of counts. The rearrangement joins TRBV2 to TRBJ2-3; D not resolved. The germline CDR1 and CDR2 sequences are SNHLY and FYNNEI. This CDR3 has 15 amino acids. With 2 bases removed from V and 1 base from J, the gap between germline ends came to 10 bases. The CDR3 DNA follows: TGTGCCAGCAGTGAAAGCCTAAGCGGCACAGATACGCAGTATTTT. Amino acids: CASSESLSGTDTQYF.

This chain connects TRBV6-4 to TRBJ2-5, with D unresolved. Germline lookup yields CDR1 MRHNA and CDR2 SNTAGT. V lost 7 bases and J lost 3, with 18 bases in between. The CDR3 spans 15 residues. As DNA, the CDR3 is TGTGCCAGCAAGAGGCCGCCGGGTCGGAAAGAGACCCAGTACTTC. Its translation: CASKRPPGRKETQYF.

This sequence joins TRBV5-1 and TRBJ2-1; TRBD2 matches at 9 bases. Trimming at V came to 0 bases and at J to 6 bases, leaving 4 bases not matched to a gene. This CDR3 spans 15 amino acids. Germline V gene lookup returns CDR1 SGHRS and CDR2 YFSETQ. The CDR3 DNA sequence: TGCGCCAGCAGCTTGGCTCTAGCGGGGAGCAATGAGCAGTTCTTC. Translation: CASSLALAGSNEQFF.

The rearrangement joins TRBV5-1 to TRBJ2-3, with 8 bases matching TRBD2. CDR1 and CDR2 from the germline V gene are SGHRS and YFSETQ. The length of the CDR3 is 16 residues. V was clipped by 1 base and J by 5 bases; unmatched bases: 9. CDR3 sequence (DNA): TGCGCCAGCAGCTTGTTGGCGGGGGGTCAGGGAGATACGCAGTATTTT. It codes for CASSLLAGGQGDTQYF.

The chain carries TRBV10-2 and TRBJ2-2, with 14 bases matching TRBD2. The CDR3 totals 18 residues. V was clipped by 2 bases and J by 6 bases; unmatched bases: 8. The germline V gene has CDR1 WSHSY and CDR2 SAAADI. The chain's CDR3 is CASSEAPGLAGEAGELFF. The CDR3, as DNA: TGCGCCAGCAGTGAGGCCCCGGGACTAGCGGGGGAGGCCGGGGAGCTGTTTTTT.

The V call is TRBV14, the J call TRBJ2-7; the D gene is possibly TRBD2 (6 bases). From germline, CDR1 is SGHDN and CDR2 FVKESK. Deletions cut 0 bases from V and 3 bases from J, with 12 bases between. CDR3 length equals 15 residues. CDR3 nucleotide sequence: TGTGCCAGCAGCCAAGATGGGGCGGACTACTACGAGCAGTACTTC. Translation: CASSQDGADYYEQYF. Drawing the rest from reference TRBV14 and TRBJ2-7, the complete variable domain is EAGVTQFPSHSVIEKGQTVTLRCDPISGHDNLYWYRRVMGKEIKFLLHFVKESKQDESGMPNNRFLAERTGGTYSTLKVQPAELEDSGVYFCASSQDGADYYEQYFGPGTRLTVT.

The gene calls are TRBV3-1 (or the pseudogene TRBV3-2) and TRBJ1-4; D gene uncertain. V was clipped by 3 bases and J by 5 bases, with 7 bases between them. The germline gives CDR1 LGHDT, CDR2 YNNKEL (reference sequence). This CDR3 comprises 13 residues. For the CDR3, the DNA is TGTGCCAGCAGCCAGGGAGTGAATGAAAAACTGTTTTTT. Its protein product is CASSQGVNEKLFF.

V is TRBV3-1 (or the pseudogene TRBV3-2) and J is TRBJ1-1; D is possibly TRBD1 (5 bases). V was shortened by 0 bases and J by 1 base, with 15 bases between the two germline ends. The germline V gene encodes CDR1 LGHDT and CDR2 YNNKEL (reference sequence). This CDR3 has 17 residues. The CDR3 DNA reads as TGTGCCAGCAGCCAAGATGTCATGGGGGGGTGGAACACTGAAGCTTTCTTT. Residues: CASSQDVMGGWNTEAFF.

The rearrangement uses TRBV7-3 and TRBJ2-1; D remains ambiguous. The CDR3 has 13 amino acids. Germline values: CDR1 SGHTA, CDR2 FQGTGA. The ends were cut back, 5 bases at V and 6 bases at J, with 11 bases in the middle. The CDR3 nucleotides read TGTGCCAGCAGCCCCGACGGGTCCAATGAGCAGTTCTTC. As protein: CASSPDGSNEQFF.

This clone was counted only a few times. The V and J genes are TRBV6-6 and TRBJ1-5; TRBD1 might be the D (5 bases). The CDR3 is 15 residues long. The V gene's germline CDR1 is MNHNY and CDR2 SVGAGI (reference sequence). Trimming left V 6 bases short and J 0 bases short, with 12 bases between. CDR3 region: CASSKTEYSNQPQHF. DNA for the CDR3: TGTGCCAGCAGCAAGACAGAGTATAGCAATCAGCCCCAGCATTTT.

J is TRBJ1-5 and V is TRBV21-1. TRBV21-1 is classified as a pseudogene. The CDR3 loop spans 14 amino acids. The CDR3 here is CATPEGTVNQPQHF. The CDR3 DNA sequence: TGTGCCACCCCGGAGGGAACGGTCAATCAGCCCCAGCATTTT.

In nucleotides, the CDR3 is TGTGCCAGCTCACCACGAGCTCGACCCGGAGATGGAAACACCATATATTTT. Residues: CASSPRARPGDGNTIYF. This rearrangement joins TRBV18 to TRBJ1-3; the D is unclear. V was cut by 1 base and J by 3 bases, with 16 bases left in between. Looked up from germline, CDR1 is KGHSH and CDR2 is LQKENI. The length of the CDR3 is 17 residues.

This chain links TRBV5-1 with TRBJ2-4; 7 nucleotides line up with TRBD2. With V trimmed by 3 bases and J by 3 bases, 9 bases remained unmatched. The CDR3 is 16 residues long. From germline, CDR1 is SGHRS and CDR2 YFSETQ. The CDR3 is CASSWDGGIVKNIQYF. In DNA, the CDR3 is TGCGCCAGCAGCTGGGACGGGGGGATTGTCAAAAACATTCAGTACTTC.

The CDR3 nucleotides read TGTGCCAGCAGCATACGACAGGAGGACTTCCTGGGGACTGAAGCTTTCTTT. Its protein is CASSIRQEDFLGTEAFF. This chain links TRBV21-1 with TRBJ1-1; the DNA was not used to check the table's D call, TRBD1. TRBV21-1 is deemed a pseudogene. This CDR3 is built from 17 residues.

The V and J genes are TRBV13 and TRBJ1-4; D gene uncertain. Trimming took 5 bases from V and 0 from J, leaving 7 bases between them. In germline, CDR1 is PRHDT, CDR2 FYEKMQ (reference sequence). The CDR3 contains 14 residues. The CDR3 protein is CASSLRSTNEKLFF. DNA of the CDR3: TGTGCCAGCAGCCTCCGGTCAACTAATGAAAAACTGTTTTTT.

CDR3 amino acids: CAISATGTGEGKNIQYF. In DNA, the CDR3 is TGTGCCATCAGTGCCACCGGGACTGGGGAGGGCAAAAACATTCAGTACTTC. The genes are TRBV10-3 and TRBJ2-4; 7 bases are a match to TRBD2. V lost 4 bases to trimming and J lost 3 bases; unmatched junction nucleotides: 12. CDR1 and CDR2 (germline): ENHRY, SYGVKD. This CDR3 is 17 amino acids long.

This clone came up once. CDR3 loop: CASSLGGTGTEAFF. The CDR3 DNA sequence: TGCGCCAGCAGCTTGGGGGGGACAGGAACTGAAGCTTTCTTT. The rearrangement joins TRBV5-1 to TRBJ1-1, with TRBD1 matching over 8 bases. V lost 0 bases to trimming and J lost 5 bases; unmatched junction nucleotides: 3. CDR1 is SGHRS, CDR2 YFSETQ, per germline. The CDR3 is 14 residues long.

J is TRBJ2-1 and V is TRBV7-8; the D gene is possibly TRBD1 (6 bases). Trimming left V 5 bases short and J 15 bases short, with 23 bases between. Germline V gene sequence: CDR1 SGHVS, CDR2 FQNEAQ. This CDR3 has 14 residues. The CDR3 DNA reads as TGTGCCAGCAGCCCGCGAATCGACAGGCCCAGGGGGTTCTTC. Amino acid sequence: CASSPRIDRPRGFF.

The gene calls are TRBV5-6 and TRBJ2-7; 12 nucleotides align to TRBD2. Germline V gene lookup returns CDR1 SGHDT and CDR2 YYEEEE. Germline trimming cut 3 bases from V and 1 base from J; bases unmatched to any gene: 11. The CDR3 runs 18 residues. The CDR3 reads CASSSRSSGGARSYEQYF. In nucleotides, the CDR3 is TGTGCCAGCAGCTCCCGGTCTAGCGGGGGGGCCCGGTCCTACGAGCAGTACTTC.